This is a list of T cell receptor beta chains from one sample in a study of blood T cell repertoires in COVID-19. Using immunoSEQ multiplex PCR, the repertoire was profiled, and TCRdb retains in-frame clones only, with some absent. The table records some 45,000 clones, roughly 89% of them present only once. The sample was peripheral blood. These receptors were taken from a man between 65 and 85 years old with active COVID-19. The conserved cysteine and the conserved F or W are not part of the CDR3 here. Rows give clone size only sometimes, using once, few, many, or a class for an expanded clone.

CDR3,J,size,V
ASSLGTSGGADTQY,TRBJ2-3,.,TRBV5-1
ASRTSGKYNEQF,TRBJ2-1,once,TRBV5-1
AWSVSLTGELF,TRBJ2-2,.,TRBV30
ASSMRGTRETQY,TRBJ2-5,.,TRBV14
ASSTQNSGNTIY,TRBJ1-3,.,TRBV7-9
ASSRGGQGANRAF,TRBJ1-1,.,TRBV5-5
ASSLTSGGTDTQY,TRBJ2-3,once,TRBV11-2
ASSRVEEGPETQY,TRBJ2-5,.,TRBV5-1
ASSRGQEPNTGELF,TRBJ2-2,.,TRBV9
ASRGDRASTDTQY,TRBJ2-3,.,TRBV2
ASSQDRGKETQY,TRBJ2-5,.,TRBV4-2
ASSSQEGPQF,TRBJ2-1,.,TRBV19
ASSLVYSTDTQY,TRBJ2-3,.,TRBV7-8
SVEGSSGVETQY,TRBJ2-5,.,TRBV29-1
ASSLFLGQGNWVEQY,TRBJ2-7,.,TRBV7-9
ASSPGTGVSGELF,TRBJ2-2,.,TRBV19
ASSLVHSTSGGTDTQY,TRBJ2-3,.,TRBV7-2
ASSEGEGGGNQPQH,TRBJ1-5,.,TRBV2
ASSLPRTGGNTEAF,TRBJ1-1,once,TRBV5-1
ASRLLSSHYEQY,TRBJ2-7,medium-sized,TRBV27
ASSTQDSRADTQY,TRBJ2-3,.,TRBV19
ASGELAGVADTQY,TRBJ2-3,.,TRBV5-1
ASSESAGTQY,TRBJ2-5,.,TRBV10-1
SVFPGGFASTDTQY,TRBJ2-3,.,TRBV29-1
ASSPGGNWT,TRBJ1-2,.,TRBV7-9
ASSDGQGVQPQH,TRBJ1-5,.,TRBV10-1
ASSFVPGGTEAF,TRBJ1-1,.,TRBV5-1
ASSKVQTGNTGELF,TRBJ2-2,.,TRBV21-1
ASSDRGQRNEKLF,TRBJ1-4,.,TRBV6-1
ASKPRGLAGKYEQY,TRBJ2-7,.,TRBV27
ASSPGLAGGPGELF,TRBJ2-2,.,TRBV6-2/TRBV6-3
ASSLSPGGTEAF,TRBJ1-1,few,TRBV5-1
AWSEDNEFYEQY,TRBJ2-7,.,TRBV30
ASSLPSRAGNTIY,TRBJ1-3,.,TRBV7-2
ASNPGQINEKLF,TRBJ1-4,.,TRBV19
ASSLGDSDYHTDTQY,TRBJ2-3,.,TRBV7-2
ASSPTGGPYEQY,TRBJ2-7,.,TRBV3-1/TRBV3-2
ASSSRDRGPQETQY,TRBJ2-5,.,TRBV7-6
ASSQTGSKIYGYT,TRBJ1-2,.,TRBV4-1
ASSLPIGLAGAKSYEQY,TRBJ2-7,once,TRBV13
ASSTVVDTQY,TRBJ2-3,.,TRBV11-2
ASKRETGGSSGANVLT,TRBJ2-6,.,TRBV2
ASSLGASGLAETQY,TRBJ2-5,.,TRBV7-2
ATSGTRGIKETQY,TRBJ2-5,.,TRBV24-1
ASSASGGAKTQY,TRBJ2-5,.,TRBV3-1/TRBV3-2